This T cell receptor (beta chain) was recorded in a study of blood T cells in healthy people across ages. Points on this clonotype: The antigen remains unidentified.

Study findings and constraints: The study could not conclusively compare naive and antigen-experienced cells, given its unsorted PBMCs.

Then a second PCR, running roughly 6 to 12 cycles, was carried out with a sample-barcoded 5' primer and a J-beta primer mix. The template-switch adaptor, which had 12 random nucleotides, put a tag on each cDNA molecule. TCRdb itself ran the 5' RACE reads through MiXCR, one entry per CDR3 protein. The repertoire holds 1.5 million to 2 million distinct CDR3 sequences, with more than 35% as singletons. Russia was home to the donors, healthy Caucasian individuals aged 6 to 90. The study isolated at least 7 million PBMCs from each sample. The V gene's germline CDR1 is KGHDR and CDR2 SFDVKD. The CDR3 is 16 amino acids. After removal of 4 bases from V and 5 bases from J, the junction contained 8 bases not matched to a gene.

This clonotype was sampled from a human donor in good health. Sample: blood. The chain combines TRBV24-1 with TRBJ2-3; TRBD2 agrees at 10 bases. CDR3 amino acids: CATSDLLAGDGDTQYF. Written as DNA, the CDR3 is TGTGCCACCAGTGACCTTCTAGCGGGGGATGGAGATACGCAGTATTTT.